This T cell receptor beta chain was sequenced in a study of response to subunit inactivated influenza vaccine. The CDR3 is made up of 14 amino acids. CDR1 is SGDLS, CDR2 YYNGEE, per germline. The ends were cut back, 0 bases at V and 1 base at J, with 7 bases in the middle. Study-level findings and limits: The authors suggested that few new T cells are recruited per seasonal influenza vaccination.

This clonotype was seen more than once but under ten times. Antigen unknown. TCRdb re-called the RT-PCR reads with MiXCR, one entry per CDR3 protein. The sample holds hundreds of thousands of distinct CDR3 sequences; 16% are singletons and the top ten take less than 4%. V and J are TRBV9 and TRBJ2-5; no clear D. The source of this sequence is a man between 50 and 69 years old who received an inactivated influenza vaccine. The starting material was CD4+ T cells sorted from PBMCs, obtained roughly 24 months after vaccination. CDR3 nucleotides: TGTGCCAGCAGCGTAGCGGCAGGCCAAGAGACCCAGTACTTC. It translates to CASSVAAGQETQYF.